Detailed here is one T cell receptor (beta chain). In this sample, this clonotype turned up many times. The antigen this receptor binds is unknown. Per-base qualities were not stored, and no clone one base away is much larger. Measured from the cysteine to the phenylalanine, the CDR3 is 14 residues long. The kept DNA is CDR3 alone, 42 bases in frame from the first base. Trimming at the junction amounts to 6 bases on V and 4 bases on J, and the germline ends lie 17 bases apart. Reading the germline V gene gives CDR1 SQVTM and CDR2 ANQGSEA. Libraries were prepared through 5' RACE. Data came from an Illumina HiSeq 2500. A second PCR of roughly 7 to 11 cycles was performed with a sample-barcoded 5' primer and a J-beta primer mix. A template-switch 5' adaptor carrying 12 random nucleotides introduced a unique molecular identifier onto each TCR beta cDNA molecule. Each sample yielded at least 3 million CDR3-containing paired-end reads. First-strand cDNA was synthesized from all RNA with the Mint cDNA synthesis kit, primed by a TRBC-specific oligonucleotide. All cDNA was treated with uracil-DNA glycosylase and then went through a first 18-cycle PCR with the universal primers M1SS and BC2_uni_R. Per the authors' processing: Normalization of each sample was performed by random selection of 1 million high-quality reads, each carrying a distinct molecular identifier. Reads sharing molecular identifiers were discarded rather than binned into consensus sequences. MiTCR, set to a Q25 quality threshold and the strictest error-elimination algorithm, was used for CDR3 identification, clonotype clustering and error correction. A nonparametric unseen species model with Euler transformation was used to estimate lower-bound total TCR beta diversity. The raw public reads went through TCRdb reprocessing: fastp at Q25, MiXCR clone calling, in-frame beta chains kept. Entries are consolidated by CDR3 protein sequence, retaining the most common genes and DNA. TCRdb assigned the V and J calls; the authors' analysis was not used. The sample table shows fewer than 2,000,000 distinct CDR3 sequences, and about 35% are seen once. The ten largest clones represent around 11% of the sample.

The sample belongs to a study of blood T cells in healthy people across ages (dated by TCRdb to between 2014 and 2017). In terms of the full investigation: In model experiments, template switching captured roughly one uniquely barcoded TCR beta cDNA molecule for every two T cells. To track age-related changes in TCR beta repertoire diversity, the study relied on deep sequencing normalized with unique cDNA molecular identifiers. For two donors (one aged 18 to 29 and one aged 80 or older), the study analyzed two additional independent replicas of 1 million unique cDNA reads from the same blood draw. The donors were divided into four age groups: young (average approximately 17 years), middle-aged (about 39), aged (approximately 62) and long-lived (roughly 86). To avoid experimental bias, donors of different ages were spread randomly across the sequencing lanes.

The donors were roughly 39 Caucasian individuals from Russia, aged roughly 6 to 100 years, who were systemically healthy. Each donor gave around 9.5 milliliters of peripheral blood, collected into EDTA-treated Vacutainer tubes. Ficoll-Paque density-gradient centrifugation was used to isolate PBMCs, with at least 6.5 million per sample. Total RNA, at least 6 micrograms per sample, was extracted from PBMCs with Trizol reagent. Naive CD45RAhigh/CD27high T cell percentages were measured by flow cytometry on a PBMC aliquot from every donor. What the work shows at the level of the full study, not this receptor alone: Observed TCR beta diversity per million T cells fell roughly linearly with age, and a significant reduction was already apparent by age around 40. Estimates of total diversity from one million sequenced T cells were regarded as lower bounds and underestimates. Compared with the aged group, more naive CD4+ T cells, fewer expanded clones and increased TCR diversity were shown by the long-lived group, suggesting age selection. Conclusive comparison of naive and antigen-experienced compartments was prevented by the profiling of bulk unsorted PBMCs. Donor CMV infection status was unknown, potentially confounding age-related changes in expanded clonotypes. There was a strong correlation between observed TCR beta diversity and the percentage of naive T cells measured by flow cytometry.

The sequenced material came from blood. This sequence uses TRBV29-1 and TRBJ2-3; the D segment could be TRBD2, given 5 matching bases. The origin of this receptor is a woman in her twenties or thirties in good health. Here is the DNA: TGCAGCGTCCTTCCCGGGATTCATCCAGATACGCAGTATTTT. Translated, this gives CSVLPGIHPDTQYF.